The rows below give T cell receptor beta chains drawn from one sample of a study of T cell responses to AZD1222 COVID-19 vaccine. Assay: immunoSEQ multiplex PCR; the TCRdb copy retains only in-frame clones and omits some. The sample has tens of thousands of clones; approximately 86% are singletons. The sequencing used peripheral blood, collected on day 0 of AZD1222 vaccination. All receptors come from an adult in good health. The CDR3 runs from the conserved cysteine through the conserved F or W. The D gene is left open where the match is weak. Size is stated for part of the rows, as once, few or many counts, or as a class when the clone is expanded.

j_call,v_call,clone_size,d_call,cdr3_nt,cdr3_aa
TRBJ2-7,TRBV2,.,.,TGTGCCAGCAGGTGGGCTTTGGACAGCTACGAGCAGTACTTC,CASRWALDSYEQYF
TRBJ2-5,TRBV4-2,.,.,TGTGCCAGCAGCCAAGACGATGGGGAGACCCAGTACTTC,CASSQDDGETQYF
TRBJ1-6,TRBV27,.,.,TGTGCCAGCACTCGAAGCCTCTATAATTCACCCCTCCACTTT,CASTRSLYNSPLHF
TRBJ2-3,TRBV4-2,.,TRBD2,TGTGCCAGCAGCCAAGAGGGAGCGGGAGGGTTCACAGATACGCAGTATTTT,CASSQEGAGGFTDTQYF
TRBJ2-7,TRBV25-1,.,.,TGTGCCAGCACAGGGGCCTACGAGCAGTACTTC,CASTGAYEQYF
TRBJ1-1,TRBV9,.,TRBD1,TGTGCCAGCAGCAGACAGGGAGTCATGAACACTGAAGCTTTCTTT,CASSRQGVMNTEAFF
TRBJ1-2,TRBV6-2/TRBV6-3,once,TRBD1,TGTGCCAGCAGTTACAGGTCCGGAAGGACAGGGTCTTTCGGCTACACCTTC,CASSYRSGRTGSFGYTF
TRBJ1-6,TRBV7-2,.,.,TGTGCCAGCAGCTTACGGGGGTTAGATTCACCCCTCCACTTT,CASSLRGLDSPLHF
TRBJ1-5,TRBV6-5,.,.,TGTGCCAGCAGACCTCAGGGTGGGAGCAATCAGCCCCAGCATTTT,CASRPQGGSNQPQHF
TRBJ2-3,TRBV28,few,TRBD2,TGTGCCAGCAGTTCCTCTTACTCAATAGCGGGAGAATCAGATACGCAGTATTTT,CASSSSYSIAGESDTQYF
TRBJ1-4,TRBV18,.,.,TGTGCCAGCTCGCCAAATGAAAAACTGTTTTTT,CASSPNEKLFF